This T cell receptor beta chain was identified in a study of T cell responses to AZD1222 COVID-19 vaccine. TCRdb's copy holds only in-frame clones and misses some; the assay was immunoSEQ multiplex PCR. This table holds about 93,000 clones, approximately 86% found once. CDR1 is SGHTA and CDR2 is FQGNSA in the germline V gene. Trimming removed 5 bases from V and 7 bases from J; junction bases left unmatched: 8. The CDR3 is 14 amino acids. The material sequenced was peripheral blood, taken on day 0 of AZD1222 vaccination. This sequence was found in an adult in good health. This rearrangement joins TRBV7-2 to TRBJ2-1; 7 bases agree with TRBD1. CDR3 sequence (DNA): TGTGCCAGCAGCACTAACAGGGGTGGGAATGAGCAGTTCTTC. It yields the protein CASSTNRGGNEQFF.